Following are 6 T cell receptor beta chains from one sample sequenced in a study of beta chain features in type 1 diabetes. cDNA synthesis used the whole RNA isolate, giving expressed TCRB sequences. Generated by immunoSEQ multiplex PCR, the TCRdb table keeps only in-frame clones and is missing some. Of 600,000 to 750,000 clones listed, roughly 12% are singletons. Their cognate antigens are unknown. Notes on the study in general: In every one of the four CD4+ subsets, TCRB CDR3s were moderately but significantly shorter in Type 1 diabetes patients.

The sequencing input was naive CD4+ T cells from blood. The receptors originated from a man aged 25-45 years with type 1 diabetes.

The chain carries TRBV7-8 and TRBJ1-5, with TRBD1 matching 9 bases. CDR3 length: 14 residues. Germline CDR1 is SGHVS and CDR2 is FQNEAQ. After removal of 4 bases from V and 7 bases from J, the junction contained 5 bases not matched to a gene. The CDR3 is CASSWTGAGQPQHF. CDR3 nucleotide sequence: TGTGCCAGCAGCTGGACAGGGGCAGGGCAGCCCCAGCATTTT.

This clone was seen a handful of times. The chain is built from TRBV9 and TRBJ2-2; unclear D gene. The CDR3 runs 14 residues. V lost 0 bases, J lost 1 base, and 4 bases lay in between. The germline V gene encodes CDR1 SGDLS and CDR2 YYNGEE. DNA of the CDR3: TGTGCCAGCAGCGTAGCCCTGAACACCGGGGAGCTGTTTTTT. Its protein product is CASSVALNTGELFF.

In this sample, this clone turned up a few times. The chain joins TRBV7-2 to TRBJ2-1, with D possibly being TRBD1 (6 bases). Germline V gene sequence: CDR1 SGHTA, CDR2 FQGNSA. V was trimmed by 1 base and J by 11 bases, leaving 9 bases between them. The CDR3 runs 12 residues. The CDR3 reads CASSLGQAQQFF. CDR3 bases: TGTGCCAGCAGCTTAGGACAGGCCCAGCAGTTCTTC.

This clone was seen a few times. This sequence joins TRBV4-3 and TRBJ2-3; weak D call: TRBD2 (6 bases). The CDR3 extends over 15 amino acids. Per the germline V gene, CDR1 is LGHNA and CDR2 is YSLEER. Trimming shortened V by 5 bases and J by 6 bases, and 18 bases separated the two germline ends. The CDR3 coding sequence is TGCGCCAGCAGCTCCCAACTAGCTCCAGGGGATACGCAGTATTTT. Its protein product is CASSSQLAPGDTQYF.

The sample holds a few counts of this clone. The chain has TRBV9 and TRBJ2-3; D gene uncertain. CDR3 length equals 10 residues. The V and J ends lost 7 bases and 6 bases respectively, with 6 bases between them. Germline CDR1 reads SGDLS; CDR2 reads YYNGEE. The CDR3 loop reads CASGLDTQYF. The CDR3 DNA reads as TGTGCCAGCGGCTTGGATACGCAGTATTTT.

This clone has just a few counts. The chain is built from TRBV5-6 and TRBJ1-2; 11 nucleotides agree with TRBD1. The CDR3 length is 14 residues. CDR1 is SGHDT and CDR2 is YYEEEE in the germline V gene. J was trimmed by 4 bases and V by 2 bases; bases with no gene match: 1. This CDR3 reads CASSFGTGGYGYTF. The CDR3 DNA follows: TGTGCCAGCAGCTTCGGGACAGGGGGCTATGGCTACACCTTC.